This T cell receptor (beta chain) was sequenced in a study of control samples from healthy donors and cancer patients. The CDR3 extends over 14 amino acids. The germline V gene has CDR1 WNHNN and CDR2 SYGVQD (reference sequence). Trimming removed 5 bases from V and 1 base from J; junction bases left unmatched: 1. TCRdb's copy holds only in-frame clones and misses some; the assay was immunoSEQ multiplex PCR. The table records 130,000 or so clones, approximately 90% of them present only once. The clonotype originates from a man younger than 45 in good health. The sample taken for sequencing was blood. The chain links TRBV10-1 to TRBJ2-3; 9 nucleotides match TRBD2. Here the CDR3 reads CASSKRGGTDTQYF. CDR3 bases: TGCGCCAGCAGTAAGCGGGGGGGCACAGATACGCAGTATTTT.